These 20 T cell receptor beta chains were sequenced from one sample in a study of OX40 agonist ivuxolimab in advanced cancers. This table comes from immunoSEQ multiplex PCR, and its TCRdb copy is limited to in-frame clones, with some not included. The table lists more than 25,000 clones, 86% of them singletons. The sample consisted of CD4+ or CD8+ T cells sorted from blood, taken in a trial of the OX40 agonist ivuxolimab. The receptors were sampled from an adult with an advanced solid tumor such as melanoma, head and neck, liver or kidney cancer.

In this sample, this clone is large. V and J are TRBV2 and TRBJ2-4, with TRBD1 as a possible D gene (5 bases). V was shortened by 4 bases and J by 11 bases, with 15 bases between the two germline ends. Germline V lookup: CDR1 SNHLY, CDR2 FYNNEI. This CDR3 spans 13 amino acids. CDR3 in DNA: TGTGCCAGCAGTGGGGGCCCGCTCTCTTTTCAGTACTTC. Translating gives CASSGGPLSFQYF.

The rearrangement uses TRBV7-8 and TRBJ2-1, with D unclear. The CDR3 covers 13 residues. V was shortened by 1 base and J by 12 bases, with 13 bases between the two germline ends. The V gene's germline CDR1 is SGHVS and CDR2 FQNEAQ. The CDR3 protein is CASSLDLGWTQFF. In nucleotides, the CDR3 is TGTGCCAGCAGCTTAGACCTGGGATGGACGCAGTTCTTC.

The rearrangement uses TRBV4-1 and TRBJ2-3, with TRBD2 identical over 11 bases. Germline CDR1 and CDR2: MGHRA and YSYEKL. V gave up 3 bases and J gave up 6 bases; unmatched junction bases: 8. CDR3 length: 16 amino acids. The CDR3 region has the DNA TGCGCCAGCAGCCAGGTACTAGCGGGAGTTCAGGATACGCAGTATTTT. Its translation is CASSQVLAGVQDTQYF.

CDR3: CAWSVVRGILYEQYF. CDR3 coding DNA: TGTGCCTGGAGTGTTGTCAGGGGGATCCTCTACGAGCAGTACTTC. This sequence joins TRBV30 and TRBJ2-7; 7 bases map to TRBD1. Germline loops: CDR1 GTSNPN, CDR2 SVGIG (reference sequence). This CDR3 has 15 amino acids. V was clipped by 0 bases and J by 3 bases; unmatched bases: 8.

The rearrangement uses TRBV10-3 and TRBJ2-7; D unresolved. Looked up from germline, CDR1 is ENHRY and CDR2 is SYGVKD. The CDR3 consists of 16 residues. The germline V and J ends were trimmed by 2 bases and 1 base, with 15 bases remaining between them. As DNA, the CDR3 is TGTGCCATCAGTGAGAGTTACAGCCGTACGTCCTACGAGCAGTACTTC. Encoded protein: CAISESYSRTSYEQYF.

This CDR3 is CAWSVLDFRVATEAFF. In DNA form, the CDR3 reads TGTGCCTGGAGTGTACTGGACTTCCGGGTCGCCACTGAAGCTTTCTTT. V is TRBV30 and J is TRBJ1-1; no definite D call. The CDR3 covers 16 residues. Trimming cost V 0 bases and J 4 bases, with 18 bases left between them. Germline CDR1 reads GTSNPN; CDR2 reads SVGIG (reference sequence). The whole variable domain, filled in from reference TRBV30 and TRBJ1-1, reads SQTIHQWPATLVQPVGSPLSLECTVEGTSNPNLYWYRQAAGRGLQLLFYSVGIGQISSEVPQNLSASRPQDRQFILSSKKLLLSDSGFYLCAWSVLDFRVATEAFFGQGTRLTVV.

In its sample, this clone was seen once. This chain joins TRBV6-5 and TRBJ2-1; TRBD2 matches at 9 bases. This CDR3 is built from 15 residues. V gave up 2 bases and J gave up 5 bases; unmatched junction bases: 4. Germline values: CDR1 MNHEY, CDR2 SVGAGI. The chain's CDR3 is CASSYRLAGHNEQFF. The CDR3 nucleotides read TGTGCCAGCAGTTACCGGCTAGCGGGGCACAATGAGCAGTTCTTC.

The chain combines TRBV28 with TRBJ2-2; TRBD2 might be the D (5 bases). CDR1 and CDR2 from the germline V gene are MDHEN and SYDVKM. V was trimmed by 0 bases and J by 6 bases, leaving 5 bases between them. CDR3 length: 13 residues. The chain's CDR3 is CASSLWRAGELFF. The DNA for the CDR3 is TGTGCCAGCAGTTTATGGAGGGCCGGGGAGCTGTTTTTT.

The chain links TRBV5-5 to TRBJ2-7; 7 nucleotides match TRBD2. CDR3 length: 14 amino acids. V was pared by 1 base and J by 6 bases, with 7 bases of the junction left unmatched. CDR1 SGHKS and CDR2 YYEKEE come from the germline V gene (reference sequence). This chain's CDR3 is CASSLQAGVGEQYF. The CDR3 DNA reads TGTGCCAGCAGCTTGCAGGCGGGGGTCGGCGAGCAGTACTTC.

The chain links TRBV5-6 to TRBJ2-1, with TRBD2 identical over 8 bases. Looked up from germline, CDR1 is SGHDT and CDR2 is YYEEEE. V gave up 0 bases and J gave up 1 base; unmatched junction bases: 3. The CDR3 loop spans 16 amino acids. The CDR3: CASSLASGRSYNEQFF. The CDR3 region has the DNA TGTGCCAGCAGCTTGGCAAGCGGGAGATCCTACAATGAGCAGTTCTTC.

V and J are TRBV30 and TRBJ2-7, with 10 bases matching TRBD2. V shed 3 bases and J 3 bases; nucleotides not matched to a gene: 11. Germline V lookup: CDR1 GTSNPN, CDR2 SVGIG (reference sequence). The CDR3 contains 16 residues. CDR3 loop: CAWSPGRAGGRYEQYF. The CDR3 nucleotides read TGTGCCTGGAGCCCCGGGAGAGCGGGAGGGCGCTACGAGCAGTACTTC.

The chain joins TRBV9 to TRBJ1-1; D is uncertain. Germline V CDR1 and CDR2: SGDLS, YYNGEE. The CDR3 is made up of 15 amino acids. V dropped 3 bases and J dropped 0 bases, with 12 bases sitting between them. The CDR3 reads CASSEPADMNTEAFF. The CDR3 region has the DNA TGTGCCAGCAGCGAGCCCGCGGATATGAACACTGAAGCTTTCTTT.

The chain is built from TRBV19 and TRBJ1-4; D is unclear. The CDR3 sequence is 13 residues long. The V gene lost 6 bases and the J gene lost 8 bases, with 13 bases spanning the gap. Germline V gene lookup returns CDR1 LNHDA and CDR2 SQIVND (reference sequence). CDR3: CASRDPWQEKLFF. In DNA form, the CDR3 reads TGTGCCAGTAGGGACCCTTGGCAGGAAAAACTGTTTTTT. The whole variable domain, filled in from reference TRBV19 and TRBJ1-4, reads DGGITQSPKYLFRKEGQNVTLSCEQNLNHDAMYWYRQDPGQGLRLIYYSQIVNDFQKGDIAEGYSVSREKKESFPLTVTSAQKNPTAFYLCASRDPWQEKLFFGSGTQLSVL.

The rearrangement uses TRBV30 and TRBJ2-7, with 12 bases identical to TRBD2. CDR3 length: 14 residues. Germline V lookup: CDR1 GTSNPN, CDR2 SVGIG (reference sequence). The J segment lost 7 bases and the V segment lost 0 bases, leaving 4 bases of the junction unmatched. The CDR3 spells CAWSVGGLAGEQYF. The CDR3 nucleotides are TGTGCCTGGAGTGTAGGGGGACTAGCGGGTGAGCAGTACTTC. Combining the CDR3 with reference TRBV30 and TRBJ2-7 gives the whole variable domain SQTIHQWPATLVQPVGSPLSLECTVEGTSNPNLYWYRQAAGRGLQLLFYSVGIGQISSEVPQNLSASRPQDRQFILSSKKLLLSDSGFYLCAWSVGGLAGEQYFGPGTRLTVT.

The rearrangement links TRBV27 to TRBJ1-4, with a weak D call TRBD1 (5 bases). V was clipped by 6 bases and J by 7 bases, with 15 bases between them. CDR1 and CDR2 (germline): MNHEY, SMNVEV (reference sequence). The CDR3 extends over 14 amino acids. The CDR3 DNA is TGTGCCAGCAGGCCTCCCGGGGCGGGTGAAAAACTGTTTTTT. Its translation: CASRPPGAGEKLFF.

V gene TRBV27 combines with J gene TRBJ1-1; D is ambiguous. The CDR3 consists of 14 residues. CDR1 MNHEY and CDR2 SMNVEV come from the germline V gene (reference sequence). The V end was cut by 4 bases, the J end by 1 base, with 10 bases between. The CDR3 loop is CASSSRTENTEAFF. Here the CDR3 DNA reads TGTGCCAGCAGTTCGAGGACGGAGAACACTGAAGCTTTCTTT.

CDR3 bases: TGCGCCAGCAGCCATGTCACAGGAGGGGGATTGCAGCCCCAGCATTTT. It codes for CASSHVTGGGLQPQHF. The chain employs TRBV4-1 and TRBJ1-5; D is possibly TRBD1 (6 bases). From germline, CDR1 is MGHRA and CDR2 YSYEKL. CDR3 length equals 16 residues. Trimming cost V 3 bases and J 7 bases, with 19 bases left between them.

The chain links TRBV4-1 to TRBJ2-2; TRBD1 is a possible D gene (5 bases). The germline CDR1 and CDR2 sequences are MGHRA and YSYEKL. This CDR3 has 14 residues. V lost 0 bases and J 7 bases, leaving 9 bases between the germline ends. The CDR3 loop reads CASSQDRVRGELFF. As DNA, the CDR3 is TGCGCCAGCAGCCAAGACAGGGTTCGCGGGGAGCTGTTTTTT.

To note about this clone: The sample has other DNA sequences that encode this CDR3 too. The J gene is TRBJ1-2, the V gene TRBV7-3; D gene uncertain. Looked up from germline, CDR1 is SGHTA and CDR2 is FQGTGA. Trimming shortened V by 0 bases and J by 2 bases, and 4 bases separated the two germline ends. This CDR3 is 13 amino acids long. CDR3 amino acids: CASSLTANYGYTF. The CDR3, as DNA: TGTGCCAGCAGCTTAACGGCAAACTATGGCTACACCTTC. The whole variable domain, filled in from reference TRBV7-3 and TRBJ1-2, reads GAGVSQTPSNKVTEKGKYVELRCDPISGHTALYWYRQSLGQGPEFLIYFQGTGAADDSGLPNDRFFAVRPEGSVSTLKIQRTERGDSAVYLCASSLTANYGYTFGSGTRLTVV.

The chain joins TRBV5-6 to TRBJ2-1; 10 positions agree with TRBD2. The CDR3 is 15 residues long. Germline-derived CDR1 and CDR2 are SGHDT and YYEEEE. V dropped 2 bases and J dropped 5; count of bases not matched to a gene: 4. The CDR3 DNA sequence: TGTGCCAGCAGCTTCGCTAGCGGGAGAAACAATGAGCAGTTCTTC. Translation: CASSFASGRNNEQFF.